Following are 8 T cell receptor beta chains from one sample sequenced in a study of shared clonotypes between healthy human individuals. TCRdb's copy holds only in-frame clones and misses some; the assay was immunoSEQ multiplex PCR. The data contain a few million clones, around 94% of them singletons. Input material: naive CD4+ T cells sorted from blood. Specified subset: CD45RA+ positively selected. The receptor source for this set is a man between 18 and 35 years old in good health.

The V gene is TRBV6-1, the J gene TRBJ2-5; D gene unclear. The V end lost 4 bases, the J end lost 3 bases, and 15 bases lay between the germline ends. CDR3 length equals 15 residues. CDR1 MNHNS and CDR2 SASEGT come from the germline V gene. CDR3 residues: CASSGSGLAEETQYF. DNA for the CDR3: TGTGCCAGCAGTGGCTCGGGTCTTGCCGAAGAGACCCAGTACTTC.

This chain's CDR3 is CASSPGQGATGANVLTF. The DNA for the CDR3 is TGTGCCAGCTCACCGGGACAGGGGGCGACTGGGGCCAACGTCCTGACTTTC. The chain combines TRBV18 with TRBJ2-6; 12 bases are a match to TRBD1. Germline CDR1 is KGHSH and CDR2 is LQKENI. The CDR3 contains 17 residues. Trimming took 3 bases from V and 2 from J; bases not matched to a gene: 2.

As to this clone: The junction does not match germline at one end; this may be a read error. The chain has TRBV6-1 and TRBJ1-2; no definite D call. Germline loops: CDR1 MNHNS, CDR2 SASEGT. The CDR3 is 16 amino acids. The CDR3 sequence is CAISESSVGANYGYTF. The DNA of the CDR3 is TGTGCCATCAGTGAGTCTTCTGTAGGAGCGAACTATGGCTACACCTTC.

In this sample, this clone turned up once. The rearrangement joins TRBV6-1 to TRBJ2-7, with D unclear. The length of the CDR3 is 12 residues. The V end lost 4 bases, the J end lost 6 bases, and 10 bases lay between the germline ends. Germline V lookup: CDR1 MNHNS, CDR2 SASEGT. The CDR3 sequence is CASSVTAREQYF. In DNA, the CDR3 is TGTGCCAGCAGTGTAACGGCCCGCGAGCAGTACTTC.

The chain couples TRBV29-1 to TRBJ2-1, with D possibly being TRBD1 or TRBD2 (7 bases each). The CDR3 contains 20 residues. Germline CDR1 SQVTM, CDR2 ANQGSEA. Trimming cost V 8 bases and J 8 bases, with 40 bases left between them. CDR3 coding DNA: TGCAGCTTTGGGGGGGGTGTGGTGTTCCAAGGACAGGCCTTTACGGATGAGCAGTTCTTC. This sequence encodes CSFGGGVVFQGQAFTDEQFF.

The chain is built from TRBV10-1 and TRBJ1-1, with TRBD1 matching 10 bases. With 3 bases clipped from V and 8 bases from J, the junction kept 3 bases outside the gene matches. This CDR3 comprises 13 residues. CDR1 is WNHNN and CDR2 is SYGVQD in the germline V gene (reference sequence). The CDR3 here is CASSEDRGREAFF. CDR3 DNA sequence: TGCGCCAGCAGTGAAGACAGGGGGCGGGAAGCTTTCTTT.

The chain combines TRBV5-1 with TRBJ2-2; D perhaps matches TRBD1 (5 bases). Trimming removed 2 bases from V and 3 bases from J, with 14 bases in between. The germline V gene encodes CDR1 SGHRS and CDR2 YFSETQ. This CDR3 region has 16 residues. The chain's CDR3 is CASSLSPGRDTGELFF. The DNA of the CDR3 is TGCGCCAGCAGCTTAAGTCCGGGCAGGGACACCGGGGAGCTGTTTTTT.

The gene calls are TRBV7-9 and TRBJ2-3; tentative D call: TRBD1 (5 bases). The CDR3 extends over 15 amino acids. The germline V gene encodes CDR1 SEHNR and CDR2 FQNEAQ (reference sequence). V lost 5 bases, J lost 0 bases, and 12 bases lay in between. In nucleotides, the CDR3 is TGTGCCAGCAGCCAACAGGTTCCTAGCACAGATACGCAGTATTTT. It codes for CASSQQVPSTDTQYF.